This paragraph covers one T cell receptor beta chain sequence. These data come from a study of blood T cell repertoires in COVID-19. At the level of the study: COVID-19 samples from acute and convalescent phases originated in the United States, Italy and Spain. PBMCs, B-cell-depleted T cells, or T cells were the source of the cDNA or gDNA that made up the material.

As processed by the authors: Estimation of nucleated cell counts relied on the amplification of reference gene primers. Assay used: immunoSEQ multiplex PCR; TCRdb lists only in-frame clones, some missing. The DNA was the basis for D and trimming; V, J and clone size are from that table. The profile shows fewer than 250,000 clones, around 92% of them singletons. The receptor's source is a young man with acute or convalescent COVID-19. What was sequenced was peripheral blood.

The CDR3 sequence: CASSPTGNEKLFF. The CDR3 bases are TGTGCCAGCAGCCCGACAGGGAATGAAAAACTGTTTTTT. This chain uses TRBV5-5 with TRBJ1-4, with 7 bases that match TRBD1. Germline CDR1 and CDR2: SGHKS and YYEKEE (reference sequence). V was clipped by 4 bases and J by 5 bases; unmatched bases: 2. CDR3 length equals 13 residues. The full variable domain, its missing parts supplied by reference TRBV5-5 and TRBJ1-4, is DAGVTQSPTHLIKTRGQQVTLRCSPISGHKSVSWYQQVLGQGPQFIFQYYEKEERGRGNFPDRFSARQFPNYSSELNVNALLLGDSALYLCASSPTGNEKLFFGSGTQLSVL.